Listed below are T cell receptor beta chains from one sample, sequenced in a study of T cells in Graves' hyperthyroidism and ophthalmopathy. A single record per CDR3 protein comes from TCRdb applying MiXCR to the multiplex PCR reads. In the table there are approximately 560,000 distinct CDR3 sequences, around 45% of which are singletons. What was sequenced was peripheral blood or thyroid tissue (not recorded which). Source of these receptors: a woman aged 18 to 35 with Graves' hyperthyroidism. The CDR3 runs from the conserved cysteine through the conserved F or W. Each record gives: D gene, clone size, J gene, V gene, CDR3 DNA, CDR3 protein. A D gene is named only where the DNA matches it firmly. Clone size is not always given. Where it is, it says once, few, many or a class for expanded clones.

d_call: TRBD1; clone_size: -; j_call: TRBJ1-3; v_call: TRBV7-9; cdr3_nt: TGTGCCAGCAGGGTACAGGGGGCGACTGGAAACACCATATATTTT; cdr3_aa: CASRVQGATGNTIYF
d_call: TRBD1; clone_size: -; j_call: TRBJ2-2; v_call: TRBV29-1; cdr3_nt: TGCAGCGCTAGACAGGGGGCATCGGCCGGGGAGCTGTTTTTT; cdr3_aa: CSARQGASAGELFF
d_call: TRBD1; clone_size: -; j_call: TRBJ1-1; v_call: TRBV7-9; cdr3_nt: TGTGCCAGCAGCTACGACAGGGGCTTTATCACTGAAGCTTTCTTT; cdr3_aa: CASSYDRGFITEAFF
d_call: TRBD1; clone_size: -; j_call: TRBJ2-7; v_call: TRBV7-2; cdr3_nt: TGTGCCAGCAGCCAAACAGGGGGCTTCACCTACGAGCAGTACTTC; cdr3_aa: CASSQTGGFTYEQYF
d_call: TRBD2; clone_size: -; j_call: TRBJ2-5; v_call: TRBV7-8; cdr3_nt: TGTGCCAGCAGCTCCAGACTAGCGGGAGTGGTAGAGACCCAGTACTTC; cdr3_aa: CASSSRLAGVVETQYF
d_call: TRBD1; clone_size: -; j_call: TRBJ1-1; v_call: TRBV10-3; cdr3_nt: TGTGCCATCAGTACCGGGACAGGGGATACTGAAGCTTTCTTT; cdr3_aa: CAISTGTGDTEAFF
d_call: TRBD1; clone_size: -; j_call: TRBJ2-2; v_call: TRBV25-1; cdr3_nt: TGTGCCAGCAGTGCTTGGGACAGTAAGAACACCGGGGAGCTGTTTTTT; cdr3_aa: CASSAWDSKNTGELFF
d_call: TRBD1; clone_size: many; j_call: TRBJ1-2; v_call: TRBV20-1; cdr3_nt: TGCAGTGCTGACGGGACAGGGGGGCTTGTCTCATCCTACACCTTC; cdr3_aa: CSADGTGGLVSSYTF
d_call: -; clone_size: -; j_call: TRBJ2-5; v_call: TRBV20-1; cdr3_nt: TGCAGTGCTAGAGACAGGTCCTTAGGGCCCCAGTACTTC; cdr3_aa: CSARDRSLGPQYF
d_call: -; clone_size: few; j_call: TRBJ1-6; v_call: TRBV20-1; cdr3_nt: TGCAGTGCTAGAGGCCCAGACTATAATTCACCCCTCCACTTT; cdr3_aa: CSARGPDYNSPLHF
d_call: TRBD1; clone_size: -; j_call: TRBJ1-5; v_call: TRBV6-4; cdr3_nt: TGTGCCAGCAGTGCAGGACAGGCCGTTCAGCCCCAGCATTTT; cdr3_aa: CASSAGQAVQPQHF
d_call: -; clone_size: many; j_call: TRBJ1-1; v_call: TRBV29-1; cdr3_nt: TGCAGCGTTGCCCAAATACACACTGAAGCTTTCTTT; cdr3_aa: CSVAQIHTEAFF
d_call: -; clone_size: -; j_call: TRBJ1-5; v_call: TRBV6-1; cdr3_nt: TGTGCCAGCAGTGGGGTCAATCAGCCCCAGCATTTT; cdr3_aa: CASSGVNQPQHF
d_call: -; clone_size: many; j_call: TRBJ2-7; v_call: TRBV20-1; cdr3_nt: TGCAGTGCTAGAGGCTACTACGAGCAGTACTTC; cdr3_aa: CSARGYYEQYF
d_call: -; clone_size: few; j_call: TRBJ1-1; v_call: TRBV19; cdr3_nt: TGTGCCAGTGGGTGGAGCATGAACACTGAAGCTTTCTTT; cdr3_aa: CASGWSMNTEAFF
d_call: -; clone_size: once; j_call: TRBJ1-5; v_call: TRBV2; cdr3_nt: TGTGCCAGCCGCGGGGGCAGGGAGCAGCCCCAGCATTTT; cdr3_aa: CASRGGREQPQHF
d_call: -; clone_size: -; j_call: TRBJ1-2; v_call: TRBV10-3; cdr3_nt: TGTGCCATCAGGGAAACAGGTTCGAAGGGCTATGGCTACACCTTC; cdr3_aa: CAIRETGSKGYGYTF
d_call: TRBD1; clone_size: -; j_call: TRBJ2-2; v_call: TRBV29-1; cdr3_nt: TGCAGCGTTGAAGAGGCAAGGGGGCCCGGGGAGCTGTTTTTT; cdr3_aa: CSVEEARGPGELFF
d_call: TRBD2; clone_size: -; j_call: TRBJ2-7; v_call: TRBV7-2; cdr3_nt: TGTGCCGGTTCGACTAGCGGGAGGGCCCACGAGCAGTACTTC; cdr3_aa: CAGSTSGRAHEQYF
d_call: TRBD1; clone_size: many; j_call: TRBJ1-2; v_call: TRBV29-1; cdr3_nt: TGCAGCGTTGAGGACAGGGCGAGCTACACCTTC; cdr3_aa: CSVEDRASYTF
d_call: TRBD2; clone_size: -; j_call: TRBJ2-7; v_call: TRBV10-3; cdr3_nt: TGTGCCAGCAGCGCACAAGTGTCTGCGGGAGGGCCCTACGAGCAGTACTTC; cdr3_aa: CASSAQVSAGGPYEQYF
d_call: TRBD1; clone_size: few; j_call: TRBJ1-2; v_call: TRBV25-1; cdr3_nt: TGTGCCAGCGTTGAAACAGGGGACTACACCTTC; cdr3_aa: CASVETGDYTF
d_call: -; clone_size: few; j_call: TRBJ2-7; v_call: TRBV29-1; cdr3_nt: TGCAGCGTTGAATCGGATAATAGGAGCTACGAGCAGTACTTC; cdr3_aa: CSVESDNRSYEQYF
d_call: -; clone_size: -; j_call: TRBJ1-2; v_call: TRBV9; cdr3_nt: TGTGCCATCAGCCAGTCAGATACCTCCTATGGCGGCTACACCTTC; cdr3_aa: CAISQSDTSYGGYTF
d_call: TRBD1; clone_size: -; j_call: TRBJ1-1; v_call: TRBV7-8; cdr3_nt: TGTGCCAGCAGCAGGGACAGGGGTGCAACTAATGAAGCTTTCTTT; cdr3_aa: CASSRDRGATNEAFF
d_call: TRBD1; clone_size: many; j_call: TRBJ1-5; v_call: TRBV20-1; cdr3_nt: TGCAGCGCAGGGACAGGCAATCAGCCCCAGCATTTT; cdr3_aa: CSAGTGNQPQHF
d_call: -; clone_size: many; j_call: TRBJ1-5; v_call: TRBV24-1; cdr3_nt: TGTGCCACCGCACCAGAGGGAGTCGGCAATCAGCCCCAGCATTTT; cdr3_aa: CATAPEGVGNQPQHF
d_call: -; clone_size: -; j_call: TRBJ2-6; v_call: TRBV2; cdr3_nt: TGTGCCAGCAGTGTATACCAGGGGGCCAACGTCCTGACTTTC; cdr3_aa: CASSVYQGANVLTF
d_call: -; clone_size: -; j_call: TRBJ1-2; v_call: TRBV7-9; cdr3_nt: TGTGCCAGCAGCTTAGGTGAAGGGTTAGATGGCTACACCTTC; cdr3_aa: CASSLGEGLDGYTF
d_call: TRBD1; clone_size: once; j_call: TRBJ1-4; v_call: TRBV10-3; cdr3_nt: TGTGCCATCAGTGGGGGACAGACCTCAACTAATGAAAAACTGTTTTTT; cdr3_aa: CAISGGQTSTNEKLFF
d_call: -; clone_size: -; j_call: TRBJ2-5; v_call: TRBV5-1; cdr3_nt: TGCGCCAGCAGCTTAGGAGGAAAAGAAGAGACCCAGTACTTC; cdr3_aa: CASSLGGKEETQYF
d_call: -; clone_size: many; j_call: TRBJ1-5; v_call: TRBV9; cdr3_nt: TGTGCCAGCAGCGTAGGGACAGCCGATCAGCCCCAGCATTTT; cdr3_aa: CASSVGTADQPQHF